This TCR beta chain was recovered during a study of regulatory T cells in long-lasting Graves disease. This clonotype showed up many times. No antigen is known for it. Libraries of TCR beta came from iRepertoire HTBI primers plus Arm-PCR of CDR3 regions. TCRdb passed the multiplex PCR reads through MiXCR, listing each CDR3 protein once. Of some 450,000 distinct CDR3 sequences listed, over 15% are singletons. J gave up 4 bases and V 3 bases, and 4 bases lay outside the gene matches. The CDR3 is 15 residues long. The germline V gene has CDR1 DFQATT and CDR2 SNEGSKA (reference sequence). Overall study results and limits: Only a small sample size was used, which may have cut accuracy.

The time point: newly diagnosed GD, antithyroid drugs for less than 3 months. PBMC RNA served as the TCR library source. Patients hailed from an endocrinology department in Xi'an, China. These data also featured in a second study, about T cells in Graves' hyperthyroidism and ophthalmopathy. That work contributes: Calling Graves' hyperthyroidism stable meant ophthalmopathy did not progress within 18 months. Diagnostic decisions used clinical symptoms, serum thyroxine and TRAb, thyroid ultrasound and orbital computed tomography.

The chain joins TRBV20-1 to TRBJ2-3; 13 nucleotides line up with TRBD2. This sequence originates from a woman aged 25-40 years with Graves disease. The input for sequencing was peripheral blood mononuclear cells (PBMCs), taken at new diagnosis, from a patient treated with antithyroid drugs. The CDR3 sequence is CSARAGLAGADTQYF. The CDR3 region has the DNA TGCAGTGCTAGGGCCGGACTAGCGGGGGCAGATACGCAGTATTTT.